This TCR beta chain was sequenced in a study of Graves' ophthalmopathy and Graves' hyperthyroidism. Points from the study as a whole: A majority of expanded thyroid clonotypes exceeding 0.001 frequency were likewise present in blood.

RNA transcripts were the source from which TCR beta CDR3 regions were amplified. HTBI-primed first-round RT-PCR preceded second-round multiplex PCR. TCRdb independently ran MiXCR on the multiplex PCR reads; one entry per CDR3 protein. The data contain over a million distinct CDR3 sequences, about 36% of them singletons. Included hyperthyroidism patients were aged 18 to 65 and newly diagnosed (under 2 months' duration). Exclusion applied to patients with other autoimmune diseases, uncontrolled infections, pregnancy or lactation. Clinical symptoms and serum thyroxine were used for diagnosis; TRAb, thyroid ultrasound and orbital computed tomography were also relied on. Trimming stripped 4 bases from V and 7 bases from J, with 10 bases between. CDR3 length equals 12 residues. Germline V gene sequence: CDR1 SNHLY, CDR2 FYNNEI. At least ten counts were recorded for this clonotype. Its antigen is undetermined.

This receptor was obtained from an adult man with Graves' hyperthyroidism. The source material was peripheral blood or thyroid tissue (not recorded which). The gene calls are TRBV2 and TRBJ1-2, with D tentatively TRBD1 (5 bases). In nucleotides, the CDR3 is TGTGCCAGCAGTGCGGCAGGGTCTGGCTACACCTTC. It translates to CASSAAGSGYTF.